The clone carrying this T cell receptor (beta chain) was seen many times. Its antigen is as yet unknown. This record comes from a study of T cell repertoires in cytomegalovirus infection. Study as a whole: Indications came from public TCR beta signatures; they pointed to CMV infection and to a matching HLA type.

Study findings and constraints: Carriage of CMV together with the relevant HLA was identifiable through cumulative public TCR beta family frequency. It was HLA-C-restricted CMV-specific TCR beta clonotypes that dominated the response ex vivo.

TCRdb reanalysed the reads using MiXCR and keeps one entry per CDR3 protein. The sample lists 250,000 to 300,000 distinct CDR3 sequences, around 8.7% seen once, with more than 12% in the top ten. CDR3 size: 14 residues. V lost 2 bases to trimming and J lost 0 bases, with 4 bases between them. The germline V gene encodes CDR1 SGHTA and CDR2 FQGNSA. The sequence derives from a human donor in good health (CMV status not recorded). Some clones in this sample may be carry-over from other donors' samples. Material for sequencing was PBMCs. V and J are TRBV7-2 and TRBJ2-2; D remains ambiguous. DNA for the CDR3: TGTGCCAGCAGCTTAAAAGCGAACACCGGGGAGCTGTTTTTT. Residues: CASSLKANTGELFF.